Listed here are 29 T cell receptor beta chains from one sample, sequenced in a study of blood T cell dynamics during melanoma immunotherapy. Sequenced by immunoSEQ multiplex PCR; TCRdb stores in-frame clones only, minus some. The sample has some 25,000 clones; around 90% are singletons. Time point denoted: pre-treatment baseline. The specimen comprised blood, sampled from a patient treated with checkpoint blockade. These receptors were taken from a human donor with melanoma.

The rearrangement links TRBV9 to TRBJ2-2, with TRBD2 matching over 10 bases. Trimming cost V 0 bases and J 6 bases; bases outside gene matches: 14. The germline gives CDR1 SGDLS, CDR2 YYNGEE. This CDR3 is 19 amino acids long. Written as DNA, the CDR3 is TGTGCCAGCAGCGTAGAAGATTCTAGCGGGAGTTGGCCCTCCGGGGAGCTGTTTTTT. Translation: CASSVEDSSGSWPSGELFF.

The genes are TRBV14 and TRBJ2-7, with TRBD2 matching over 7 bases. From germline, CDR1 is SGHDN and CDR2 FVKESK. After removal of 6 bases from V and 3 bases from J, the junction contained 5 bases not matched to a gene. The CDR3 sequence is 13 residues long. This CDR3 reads CASRGPGGYEQYF. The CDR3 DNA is TGTGCCAGCAGGGGACCGGGAGGCTACGAGCAGTACTTC.

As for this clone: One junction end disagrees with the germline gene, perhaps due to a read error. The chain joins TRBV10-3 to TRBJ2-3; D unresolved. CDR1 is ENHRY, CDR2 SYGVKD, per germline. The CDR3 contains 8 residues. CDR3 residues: CAFRPGHF. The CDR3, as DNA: TGTGCCTTCCGCCCTGGACATTTT.

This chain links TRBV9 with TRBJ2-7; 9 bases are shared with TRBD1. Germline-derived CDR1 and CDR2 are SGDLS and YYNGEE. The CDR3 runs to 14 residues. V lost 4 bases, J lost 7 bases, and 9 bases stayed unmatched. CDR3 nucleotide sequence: TGTGCCAGCAGCCCCACCGGGACAGGGAGGGAGCAGTACTTC. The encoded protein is CASSPTGTGREQYF.

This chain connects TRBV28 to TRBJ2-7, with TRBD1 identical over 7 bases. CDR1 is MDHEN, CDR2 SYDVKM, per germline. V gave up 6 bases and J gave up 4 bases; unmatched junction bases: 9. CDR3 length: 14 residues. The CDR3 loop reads CASRPPGQLYEQYF. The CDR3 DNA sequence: TGTGCCAGCAGACCTCCGGGACAGCTATACGAGCAGTACTTC.

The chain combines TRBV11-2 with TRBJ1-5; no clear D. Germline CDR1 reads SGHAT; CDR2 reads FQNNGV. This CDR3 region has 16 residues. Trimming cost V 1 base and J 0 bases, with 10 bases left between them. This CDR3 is CASSLGKGNSNQPQHF. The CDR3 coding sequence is TGTGCCAGCAGCTTAGGGAAAGGGAATAGCAATCAGCCCCAGCATTTT.

CDR3 protein: CASSLRYSDTEAFF. CDR3 bases: TGTGCCAGCAGCTTAAGGTACAGCGACACTGAAGCTTTCTTT. J is TRBJ1-1 and V is TRBV9, with D hard to call. The germline V and J ends were trimmed by 4 bases and 3 bases, with 13 bases remaining between them. CDR3 length: 14 amino acids. Per germline, CDR1 SGDLS and CDR2 YYNGEE.

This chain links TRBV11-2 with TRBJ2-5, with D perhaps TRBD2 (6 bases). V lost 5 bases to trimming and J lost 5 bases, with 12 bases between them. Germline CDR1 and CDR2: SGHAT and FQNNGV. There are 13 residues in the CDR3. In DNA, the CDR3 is TGTGCCAGCAGCAGGACTACCCGGGAGACCCAGTACTTC. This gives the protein CASSRTTRETQYF.

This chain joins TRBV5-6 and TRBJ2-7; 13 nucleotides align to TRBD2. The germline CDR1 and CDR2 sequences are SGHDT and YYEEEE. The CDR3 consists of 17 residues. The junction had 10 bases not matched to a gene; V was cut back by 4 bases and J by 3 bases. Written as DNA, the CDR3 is TGTGCCAGCAGCAAACTAGCGGGAGGGGCAAATTTCTACGAGCAGTACTTC. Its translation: CASSKLAGGANFYEQYF.

CDR3 in amino acids: CASRATSGPSSYEQYF. CDR3 nucleotides: TGTGCCAGCAGAGCTACTAGCGGGCCCTCATCTTACGAGCAGTACTTC. The rearrangement joins TRBV2 to TRBJ2-7; the match to TRBD2 covers 9 bases. The V gene end was trimmed by 6 bases and the J gene end by 4 bases; junction bases not matched to a gene: 13. The CDR3 has 16 residues. Germline V gene data show CDR1 as SNHLY and CDR2 as FYNNEI.

The CDR3 sequence is CSVEITTNQPQHF. CDR3 coding DNA: TGCAGCGTTGAGATTACCACCAATCAGCCCCAGCATTTT. This chain links TRBV29-1 with TRBJ1-5; D remains unclear. Germline loops: CDR1 SQVTM, CDR2 ANQGSEA. Trimming removed 3 bases at V and 3 bases at J, with 9 bases between. This CDR3 contains 13 residues. The complete variable domain, with remaining parts taken from reference TRBV29-1 and TRBJ1-5, reads SAVISQKPSRDICQRGTSLTIQCQVDSQVTMMFWYRQQPGQSLTLIATANQGSEATYESGFVIDKFPISRPNLTFSTLTVSNMSPEDSSIYLCSVEITTNQPQHFGDGTRLSIL.

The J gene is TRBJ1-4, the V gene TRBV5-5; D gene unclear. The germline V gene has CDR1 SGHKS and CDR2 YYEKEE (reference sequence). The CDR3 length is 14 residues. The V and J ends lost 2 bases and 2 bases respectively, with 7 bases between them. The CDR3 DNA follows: TGTGCCAGCAGCTTTTGGGAGACTAATGAAAAACTGTTTTTT. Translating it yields CASSFWETNEKLFF.

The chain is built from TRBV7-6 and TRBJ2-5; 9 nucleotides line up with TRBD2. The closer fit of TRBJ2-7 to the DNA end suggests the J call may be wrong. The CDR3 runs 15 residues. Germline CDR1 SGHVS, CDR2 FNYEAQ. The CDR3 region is CASSQEAGGLYEQYF. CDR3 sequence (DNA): TGTGCCAGCAGCCAAGAAGCGGGAGGTTTATACGAGCAGTACTTC.

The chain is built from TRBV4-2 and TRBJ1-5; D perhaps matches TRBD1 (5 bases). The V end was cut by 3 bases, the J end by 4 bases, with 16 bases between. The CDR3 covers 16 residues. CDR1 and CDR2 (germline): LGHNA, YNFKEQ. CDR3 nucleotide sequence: TGTGCCAGCAGCCAGGCAGGGCAAAGGGGTAATCAGCCCCAGCATTTT. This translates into CASSQAGQRGNQPQHF.

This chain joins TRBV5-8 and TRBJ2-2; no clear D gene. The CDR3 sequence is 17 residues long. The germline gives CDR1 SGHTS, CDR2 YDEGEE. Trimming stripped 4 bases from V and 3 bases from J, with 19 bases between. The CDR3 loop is CASSPRQAGLDTGELFF. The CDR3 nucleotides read TGTGCCAGCAGCCCCAGGCAAGCCGGGTTGGACACCGGGGAGCTGTTTTTT.

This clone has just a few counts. The CDR3 spells CASSRQGDPYEQYF. The CDR3 region has the DNA TGTGCCAGCAGTCGACAGGGTGACCCCTACGAGCAGTACTTC. V gene TRBV4-2 combines with J gene TRBJ2-7; TRBD1 matches 7 bases. Unmatched junction bases numbered 7, after V lost 6 bases and J lost 2 bases. CDR1 LGHNA and CDR2 YNFKEQ come from the germline V gene. The CDR3 sequence is 14 residues long.

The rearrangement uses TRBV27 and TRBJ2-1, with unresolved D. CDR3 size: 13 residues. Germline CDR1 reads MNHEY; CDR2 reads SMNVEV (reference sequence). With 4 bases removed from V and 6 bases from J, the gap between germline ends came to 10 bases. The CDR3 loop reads CASSSHPGNEQFF. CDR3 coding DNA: TGTGCCAGCAGTTCCCACCCGGGCAATGAGCAGTTCTTC.

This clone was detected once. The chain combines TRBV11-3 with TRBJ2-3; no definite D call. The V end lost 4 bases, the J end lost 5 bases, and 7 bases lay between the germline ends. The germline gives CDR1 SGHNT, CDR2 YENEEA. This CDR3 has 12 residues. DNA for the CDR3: TGTGCCAGCAGCTCCCCGGGAGATACGCAGTATTTT. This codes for CASSSPGDTQYF.

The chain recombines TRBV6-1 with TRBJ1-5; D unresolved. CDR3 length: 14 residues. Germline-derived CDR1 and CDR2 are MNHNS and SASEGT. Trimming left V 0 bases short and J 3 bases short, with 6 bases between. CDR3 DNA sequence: TGTGCCAGCAGTGAAGCGAGTTTCAATCAGCCCCAGCATTTT. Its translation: CASSEASFNQPQHF.

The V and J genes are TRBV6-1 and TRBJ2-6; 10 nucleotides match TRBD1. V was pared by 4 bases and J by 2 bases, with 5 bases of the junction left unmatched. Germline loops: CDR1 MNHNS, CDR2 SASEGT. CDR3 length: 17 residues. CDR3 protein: CASSAVTGGTGANVLTF. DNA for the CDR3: TGTGCCAGCAGTGCAGTGACAGGGGGCACTGGGGCCAACGTCCTGACTTTC.

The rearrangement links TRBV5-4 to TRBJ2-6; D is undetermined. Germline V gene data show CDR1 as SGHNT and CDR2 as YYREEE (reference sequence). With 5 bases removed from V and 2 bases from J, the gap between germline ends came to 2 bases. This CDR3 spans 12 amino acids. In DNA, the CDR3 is TGTGCCAGCAGGGCTGGGGCCAACGTCCTGACTTTC. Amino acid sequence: CASRAGANVLTF.

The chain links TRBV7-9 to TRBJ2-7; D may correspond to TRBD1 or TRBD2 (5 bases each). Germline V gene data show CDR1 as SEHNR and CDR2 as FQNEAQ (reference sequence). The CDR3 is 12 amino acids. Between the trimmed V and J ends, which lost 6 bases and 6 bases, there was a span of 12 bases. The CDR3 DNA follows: TGTGCCAGCAGGGTCGGGGCGGGCGAGCAGTACTTC. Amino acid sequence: CASRVGAGEQYF.

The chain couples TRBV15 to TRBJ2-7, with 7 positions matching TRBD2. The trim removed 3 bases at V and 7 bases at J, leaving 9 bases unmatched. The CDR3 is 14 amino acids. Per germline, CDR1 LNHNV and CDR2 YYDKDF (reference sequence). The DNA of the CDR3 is TGTGCCACCAGCAGGGTCGGGGGAGCGGGGGAGCAGTACTTC. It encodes CATSRVGGAGEQYF.

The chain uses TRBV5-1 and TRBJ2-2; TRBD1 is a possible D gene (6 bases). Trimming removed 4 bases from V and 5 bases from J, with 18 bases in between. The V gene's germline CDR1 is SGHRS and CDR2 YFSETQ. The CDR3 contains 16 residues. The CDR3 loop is CASSVRTGPGTGELFF. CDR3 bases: TGCGCCAGCAGCGTACGAACAGGGCCGGGGACCGGGGAGCTGTTTTTT.

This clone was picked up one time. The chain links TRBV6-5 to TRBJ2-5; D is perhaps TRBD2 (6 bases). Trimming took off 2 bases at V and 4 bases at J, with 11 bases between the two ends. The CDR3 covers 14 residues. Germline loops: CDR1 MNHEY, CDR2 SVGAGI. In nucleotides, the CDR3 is TGTGCCAGCAGTTACGTACCGGGAGCAGAGACCCAGTACTTC. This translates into CASSYVPGAETQYF.

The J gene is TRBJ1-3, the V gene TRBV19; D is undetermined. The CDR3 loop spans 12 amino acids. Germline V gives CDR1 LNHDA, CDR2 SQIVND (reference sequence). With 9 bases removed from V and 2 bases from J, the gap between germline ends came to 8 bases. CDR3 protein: CASSGAGNTIYF. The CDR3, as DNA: TGTGCCAGCTCTGGGGCTGGAAACACCATATATTTT.

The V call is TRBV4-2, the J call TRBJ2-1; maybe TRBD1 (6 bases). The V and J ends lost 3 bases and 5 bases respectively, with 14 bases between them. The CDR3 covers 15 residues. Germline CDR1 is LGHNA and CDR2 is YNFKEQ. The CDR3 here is CASSQGAGDHNEQFF. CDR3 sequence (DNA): TGTGCCAGCAGCCAGGGGGCCGGGGACCACAATGAGCAGTTCTTC.

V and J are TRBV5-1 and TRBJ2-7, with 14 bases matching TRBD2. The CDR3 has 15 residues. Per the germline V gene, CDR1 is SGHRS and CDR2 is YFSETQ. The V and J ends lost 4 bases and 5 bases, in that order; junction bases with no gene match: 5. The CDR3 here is CASSAGLAGANEQYF. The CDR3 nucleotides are TGCGCCAGCAGCGCGGGACTAGCGGGAGCCAACGAGCAGTACTTC.

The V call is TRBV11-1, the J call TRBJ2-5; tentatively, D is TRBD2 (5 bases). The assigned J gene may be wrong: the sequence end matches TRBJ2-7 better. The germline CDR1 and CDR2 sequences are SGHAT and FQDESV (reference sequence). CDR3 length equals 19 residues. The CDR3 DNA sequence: TGTGCCAGCAGTCAAAGCGTAGCGTGGGGAGCTTCCCACTCCTACGAGCAGTACTTC. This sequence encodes CASSQSVAWGASHSYEQYF.